Each of the 21 T cell receptor beta chains below was sequenced from the same sample in a study of regulatory T cells in long-lasting Graves disease. The time point denotes: persistent/refractory GD, antithyroid drugs over 5 years with positive TRAb. Generation of the TCR library employed RNA extracted from PBMCs. Libraries of TCR beta came from iRepertoire HTBI primers plus Arm-PCR of CDR3 regions. TCRdb processed the multiplex PCR reads anew with MiXCR; each CDR3 protein has one entry. Here the sample spans 600,000 to 800,000 distinct CDR3 sequences, 30% being singletons. The source was peripheral blood mononuclear cells (PBMCs), collected when the disease was refractory, from a patient treated with antithyroid drugs. The receptors stem from a female donor with Graves disease.

The chain couples TRBV5-5 to TRBJ2-3; possibly TRBD2 for D (5 bases). The closer fit of TRBJ2-5 to the DNA end suggests the J call may be wrong. Germline CDR1 and CDR2: SGHKS and YYEKEE (reference sequence). The CDR3 totals 13 residues. As DNA, the CDR3 is TGTGCCAGCAGCTTGCCGGGATTACAGACCCAGTACTTC. It translates to CASSLPGLQTQYF.

This clonotype turned up a few times. The gene calls are TRBV7-3 and TRBJ2-7, with 11 positions matching TRBD2. The J segment lost 6 bases and the V segment lost 5 bases, leaving 6 bases of the junction unmatched. The germline gives CDR1 SGHTA, CDR2 FQGTGA. The CDR3 is made up of 14 amino acids. CDR3 residues: CASSVAGGYTEQYF. In nucleotides, the CDR3 is TGTGCCAGCAGCGTAGCGGGAGGGTACACCGAGCAGTACTTC. The whole variable domain, filled in from reference TRBV7-3 and TRBJ2-7, reads GAGVSQTPSNKVTEKGKYVELRCDPISGHTALYWYRQSLGQGPEFLIYFQGTGAADDSGLPNDRFFAVRPEGSVSTLKIQRTERGDSAVYLCASSVAGGYTEQYFGPGTRLTVT.

A word on this clonotype: In this CDR3 the conserved last residue, phenylalanine or tryptophan, is missing, so a read error is likely. The V and J genes are TRBV29-1 and TRBJ1-2; D unclear. The length of the CDR3 is 12 residues. V was cut by 8 bases and J by 2 bases, with 12 bases left in between. Germline values: CDR1 SQVTM, CDR2 ANQGSEA. The CDR3 bases are TGCAGCACTAGGACGGTAAACTATGGCTACACCCTC. Translated: CSTRTVNYGYTL.

The chain joins TRBV28 to TRBJ1-5; D might be TRBD1 (5 bases). This CDR3 comprises 15 residues. CDR1 and CDR2 (germline): MDHEN, SYDVKM. The ends were cut back, 11 bases at V and 0 bases at J, with 17 bases in the middle. CDR3 sequence reads: CAVFTGGVSNQPQHF. CDR3 DNA: TGTGCCGTGTTCACAGGAGGTGTTAGCAATCAGCCCCAGCATTTT.

The V and J genes are TRBV20-1 and TRBJ2-7; 8 bases are a match to TRBD1. J gave up 2 bases and V 0 bases, and 3 bases lay outside the gene matches. This CDR3 spans 14 amino acids. Germline CDR1 DFQATT, CDR2 SNEGSKA (reference sequence). Here the CDR3 reads CSARDVQGAYEQYF. DNA of the CDR3: TGCAGTGCTAGAGACGTACAGGGGGCCTACGAGCAGTACTTC.

The V and J genes are TRBV6-1 and TRBJ1-5, with 7 bases aligning to TRBD1. Unmatched junction bases numbered 6, after V lost 4 bases and J lost 0 bases. Germline CDR1 reads MNHNS; CDR2 reads SASEGT. CDR3 length equals 16 residues. The CDR3 bases are TGTGCCAGCAGTGCCGGGACAGTGTATAGCAATCAGCCCCAGCATTTT. Protein sequence: CASSAGTVYSNQPQHF.

The chain couples TRBV18 to TRBJ1-1; D not certain. V was trimmed by 5 bases and J by 1 base, leaving 8 bases between them. Germline CDR1 reads KGHSH; CDR2 reads LQKENI. The CDR3 sequence is 13 residues long. CDR3 in DNA: TGTGCCAGCTCAAAGTCCCGGAACACTGAAGCTTTCTTT. Protein sequence: CASSKSRNTEAFF.

The chain has TRBV20-1 and TRBJ2-3, with 8 nucleotides matching TRBD1. Per germline, CDR1 DFQATT and CDR2 SNEGSKA (reference sequence). The V segment lost 5 bases and the J segment 6 bases; nucleotides outside the gene matches: 7. CDR3 size: 13 residues. DNA for the CDR3: TGCAGTGCTCCTCAGGGGGCCCACGATACGCAGTATTTT. Translation: CSAPQGAHDTQYF.

This chain uses TRBV29-1 with TRBJ1-2; D might be TRBD1 (6 bases). CDR3 length: 12 amino acids. Germline V gene lookup returns CDR1 SQVTM and CDR2 ANQGSEA. V dropped 6 bases and J dropped 2 bases, with 10 bases sitting between them. CDR3 amino acids: CSVGAENYGYTF. The CDR3 DNA reads as TGCAGCGTGGGGGCAGAGAACTATGGCTACACCTTC.

This clonotype was picked up a small number of times. The rearrangement joins TRBV20-1 to TRBJ2-2, with TRBD1 matching 7 bases. This CDR3 region has 15 residues. Per germline, CDR1 DFQATT and CDR2 SNEGSKA (reference sequence). The V segment lost 3 bases and the J segment 3 bases; nucleotides outside the gene matches: 7. The CDR3, as DNA: TGCAGTGCTAGCGACAGGGCTCGTCACACCGGGGAGCTGTTTTTT. Its protein is CSASDRARHTGELFF.

This clonotype was counted a single time. This sequence joins TRBV12-3 or TRBV12-4 and TRBJ2-7; 8 bases line up with TRBD2. The CDR3 is made up of 15 amino acids. V lost 8 bases and J lost 5; bases outside the gene matches: 14. This CDR3 reads CASRTAASGLNEQYF. The CDR3, as DNA: TGTGCCAGCCGAACCGCGGCTAGCGGGTTGAACGAGCAGTACTTC.

The V call is TRBV28, the J call TRBJ1-6, with D possibly TRBD1 on 5 matching bases. The germline CDR1 and CDR2 sequences are MDHEN and SYDVKM. This CDR3 contains 13 residues. V lost 6 bases to trimming and J lost 9 bases, with 12 bases between them. In DNA, the CDR3 is TGTGCCAGCAGGATTATAGGGGTTTCACCCCTCCACTTT. This gives the protein CASRIIGVSPLHF.

The V and J genes are TRBV7-9 and TRBJ1-4; perhaps TRBD1 as D (5 bases). This CDR3 has 19 residues. Germline V gives CDR1 SEHNR, CDR2 FQNEAQ (reference sequence). V shed 0 bases and J shed 7 bases, with 24 bases lying between them. CDR3 DNA sequence: TGTGCCAGCAGCTTAGCCGATCTCCCCTCAGGGACCCTAGCTGAAAAACTGTTTTTT. Its translation: CASSLADLPSGTLAEKLFF.

This sequence joins TRBV28 and TRBJ2-1; TRBD2 aligns across 9 bases. The CDR3 runs to 16 residues. Germline assignment: CDR1 MDHEN and CDR2 SYDVKM. V dropped 5 bases and J dropped 8; count of bases not matched to a gene: 13. The CDR3 protein is CASSNEWRGGGYEQFF. For the CDR3, the DNA is TGTGCCAGCAGTAACGAATGGCGGGGGGGGGGATATGAGCAGTTCTTC.

This chain uses TRBV15 with TRBJ1-5; 8 bases line up with TRBD1. The length of the CDR3 is 16 residues. The V segment lost 0 bases and the J segment 6 bases; nucleotides outside the gene matches: 7. CDR1 is LNHNV and CDR2 is YYDKDF in the germline V gene (reference sequence). The CDR3 loop is CATSREPDRGLQPQHF. As DNA, the CDR3 is TGTGCCACCAGCAGAGAGCCCGACAGGGGACTTCAGCCCCAGCATTTT. Supplemented by reference TRBV15 and TRBJ1-5, the full variable domain reads DAMVIQNPRYQVTQFGKPVTLSCSQTLNHNVMYWYQQKSSQAPKLLFHYYDKDFNNEADTPDNFQSRRPNTSFCFLDIRSPGLGDTAMYLCATSREPDRGLQPQHFGDGTRLSIL.

V is TRBV4-2 and J is TRBJ1-2; 9 bases are a match to TRBD1. The CDR3 spans 16 residues. From germline, CDR1 is LGHNA and CDR2 YNFKEQ. V shed 0 bases and J 8 bases; nucleotides not matched to a gene: 10. The CDR3 DNA reads as TGTGCCAGCAGCCAAGATGGGGACAGGGTCTTAGGGGGCTACACCTTC. Its translation: CASSQDGDRVLGGYTF.

This clonotype appeared once. The CDR3 DNA reads TGCGCCAGCAGCTTGTCGGGTATAGTGGATCAGCCCCAGCATTTT. Amino acids: CASSLSGIVDQPQHF. The V gene is TRBV5-1, the J gene TRBJ1-5; D gene ambiguous. The CDR3 sequence is 15 residues long. From germline, CDR1 is SGHRS and CDR2 YFSETQ. Between the trimmed V and J ends, which lost 1 base and 5 bases, there was a span of 13 bases.

J is TRBJ1-2 and V is TRBV4-1; TRBD1 is a possible D gene (5 bases). Germline V gene data show CDR1 as MGHRA and CDR2 as YSYEKL. This CDR3 region has 16 residues. V lost 1 base and J lost 6, with 18 bases in between. The CDR3 reads CASSQVGQGGENGYTF. The CDR3 DNA sequence: TGCGCCAGCAGCCAAGTGGGGCAGGGAGGAGAGAATGGCTACACCTTC.

This clonotype was detected a few times. This rearrangement joins TRBV6-1 to TRBJ1-1; D is uncertain. CDR1 and CDR2 (germline): MNHNS, SASEGT. The CDR3 runs to 11 residues. Trimming left V 1 base short and J 10 bases short, with 7 bases between. CDR3 in amino acids: CASSEDVGAFF. The CDR3 bases are TGTGCCAGCAGTGAAGACGTGGGAGCTTTCTTT.

Details on this clonotype: Just one base apart from a much larger clone, this may be a read error. The chain uses TRBV12-3 or TRBV12-4 and TRBJ1-1; 8 bases map to TRBD1. The CDR3 spans 14 residues. V shed 11 bases and J 1 base; nucleotides not matched to a gene: 9. The CDR3, as DNA: TGTGCCTGCATCCAGGGGGCAGAGAACACTGAAGCTTTCTTT. Protein: CACIQGAENTEAFF.

This clonotype was seen more than once but under ten times. The J gene is TRBJ2-7, the V gene TRBV6-2 or TRBV6-3; D gene unclear. Deletions cut 3 bases from V and 5 bases from J, with 8 bases between. This CDR3 comprises 12 residues. Germline CDR1 is MNHEY and CDR2 is SVGEGT. This CDR3 reads CASSYSSNEQYF. DNA for the CDR3: TGTGCCAGCAGTTATTCCTCGAACGAGCAGTACTTC.